This TCR beta chain derives from a study of OX40 agonist ivuxolimab in advanced cancers. V gave up 5 bases and J gave up 11 bases, with 22 bases separating them. The CDR3 runs 15 residues. CDR1 SGHRS and CDR2 YFSETQ come from the germline V gene. This clone was recorded a few times. Repertoires were generated with immunoSEQ multiplex PCR, while TCRdb's copy carries only in-frame clones and drops some. Here the sample spans some 70,000 clones, approximately 78% being singletons. This specimen consisted of CD4+ or CD8+ T cells sorted from blood, obtained in a trial of the OX40 agonist ivuxolimab. This chain joins TRBV5-1 and TRBJ1-4; D might be TRBD1 (6 bases). The TCR sequence derives from an adult with an advanced solid tumor such as melanoma, head and neck, liver or kidney cancer. CDR3 amino acids: CASRDPDSPRRKLFF. The CDR3 DNA reads TGCGCCAGCAGGGATCCGGACAGCCCCCGAAGGAAACTGTTTTTT.